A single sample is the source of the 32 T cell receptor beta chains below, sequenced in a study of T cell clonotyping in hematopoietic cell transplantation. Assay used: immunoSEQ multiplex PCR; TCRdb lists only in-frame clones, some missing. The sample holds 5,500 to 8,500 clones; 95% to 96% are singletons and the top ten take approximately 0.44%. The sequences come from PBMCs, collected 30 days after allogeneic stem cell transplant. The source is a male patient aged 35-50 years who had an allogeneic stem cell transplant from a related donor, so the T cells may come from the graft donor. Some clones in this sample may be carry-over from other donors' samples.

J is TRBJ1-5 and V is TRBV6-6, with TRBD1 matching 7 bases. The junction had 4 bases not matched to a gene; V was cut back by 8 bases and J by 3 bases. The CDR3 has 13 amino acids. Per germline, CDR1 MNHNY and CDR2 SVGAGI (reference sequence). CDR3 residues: CASLQGINQPQHF. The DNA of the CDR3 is TGTGCCAGCTTACAGGGGATCAATCAGCCCCAGCATTTT.

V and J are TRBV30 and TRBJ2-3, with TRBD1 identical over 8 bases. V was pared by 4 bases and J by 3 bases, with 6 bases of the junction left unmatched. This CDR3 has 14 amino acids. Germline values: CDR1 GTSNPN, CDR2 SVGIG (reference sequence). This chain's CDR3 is CAWTKQGATDTQYF. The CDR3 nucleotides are TGTGCCTGGACCAAGCAGGGGGCAACAGATACGCAGTATTTT. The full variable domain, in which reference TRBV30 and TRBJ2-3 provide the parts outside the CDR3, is SQTIHQWPATLVQPVGSPLSLECTVEGTSNPNLYWYRQAAGRGLQLLFYSVGIGQISSEVPQNLSASRPQDRQFILSSKKLLLSDSGFYLCAWTKQGATDTQYFGPGTRLTVL.

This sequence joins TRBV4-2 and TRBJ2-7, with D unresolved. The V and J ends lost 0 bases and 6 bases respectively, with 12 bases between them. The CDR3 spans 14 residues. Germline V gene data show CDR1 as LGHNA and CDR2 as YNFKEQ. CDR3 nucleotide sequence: TGTGCCAGCAGCCAAGATCCCGACTCCAGCGAGCAGTACTTC. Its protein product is CASSQDPDSSEQYF.

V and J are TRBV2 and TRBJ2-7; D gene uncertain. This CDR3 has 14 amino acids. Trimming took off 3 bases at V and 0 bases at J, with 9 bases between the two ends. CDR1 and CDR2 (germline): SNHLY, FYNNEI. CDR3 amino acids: CASSDLPSSYEQYF. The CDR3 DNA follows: TGTGCCAGCAGTGATCTCCCGAGCTCCTACGAGCAGTACTTC.

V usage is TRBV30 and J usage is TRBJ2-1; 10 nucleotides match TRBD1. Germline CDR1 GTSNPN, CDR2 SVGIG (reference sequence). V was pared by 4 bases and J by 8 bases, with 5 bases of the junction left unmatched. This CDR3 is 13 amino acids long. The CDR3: CAWNTGTGDEQFF. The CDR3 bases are TGTGCCTGGAATACCGGGACAGGGGATGAGCAGTTCTTC.

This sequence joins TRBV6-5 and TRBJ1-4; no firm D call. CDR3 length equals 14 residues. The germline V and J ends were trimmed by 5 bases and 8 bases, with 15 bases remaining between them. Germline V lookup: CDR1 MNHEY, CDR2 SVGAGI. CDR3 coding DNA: TGTGCCAGCAGTGAGGAGCGTTTCGGCGAAAAACTGTTTTTT. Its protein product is CASSEERFGEKLFF.

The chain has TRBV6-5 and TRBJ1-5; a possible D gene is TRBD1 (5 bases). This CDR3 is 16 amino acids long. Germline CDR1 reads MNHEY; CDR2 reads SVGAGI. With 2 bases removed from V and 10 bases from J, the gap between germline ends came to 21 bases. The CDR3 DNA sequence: TGTGCCAGCAGTTACGAACCCCCTGCTGGGGGTGGACCCCAGCATTTT. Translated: CASSYEPPAGGGPQHF.

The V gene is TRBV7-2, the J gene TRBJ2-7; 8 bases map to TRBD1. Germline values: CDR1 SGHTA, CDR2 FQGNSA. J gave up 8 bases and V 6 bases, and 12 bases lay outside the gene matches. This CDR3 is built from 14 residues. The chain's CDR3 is CASRTGGEPFQQYF. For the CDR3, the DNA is TGTGCCAGCAGAACAGGGGGTGAACCTTTCCAGCAGTACTTC. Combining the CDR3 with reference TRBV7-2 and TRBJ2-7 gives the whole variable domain GAGVSQSPSNKVTEKGKDVELRCDPISGHTALYWYRQSLGQGLEFLIYFQGNSAPDKSGLPSDRFSAERTGGSVSTLTIQRTQQEDSAVYLCASRTGGEPFQQYFGPGTRLTVT.

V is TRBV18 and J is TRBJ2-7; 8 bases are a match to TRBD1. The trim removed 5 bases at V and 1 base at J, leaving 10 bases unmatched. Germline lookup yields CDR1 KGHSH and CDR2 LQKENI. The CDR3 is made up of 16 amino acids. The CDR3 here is CASSAQGAAQSYEQYF. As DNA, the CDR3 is TGTGCCAGCTCAGCGCAGGGGGCAGCTCAGTCCTACGAGCAGTACTTC.

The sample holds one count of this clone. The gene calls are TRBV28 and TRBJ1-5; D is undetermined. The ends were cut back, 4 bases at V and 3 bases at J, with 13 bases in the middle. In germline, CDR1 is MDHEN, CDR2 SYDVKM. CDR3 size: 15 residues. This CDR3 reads CASSSPFSLNQPQHF. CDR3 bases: TGTGCCAGCAGTTCTCCTTTTAGCCTCAATCAGCCCCAGCATTTT. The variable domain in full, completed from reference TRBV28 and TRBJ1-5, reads DVKVTQSSRYLVKRTGEKVFLECVQDMDHENMFWYRQDPGLGLRLIYFSYDVKMKEKGDIPEGYSVSREKKERFSLILESASTNQTSMYLCASSSPFSLNQPQHFGDGTRLSIL.

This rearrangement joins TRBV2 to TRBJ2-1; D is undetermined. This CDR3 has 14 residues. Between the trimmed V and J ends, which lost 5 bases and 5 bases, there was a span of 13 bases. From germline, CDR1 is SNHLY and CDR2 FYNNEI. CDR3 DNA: TGTGCCAGCAGTCCGGAGTTGAACCACAATGAGCAGTTCTTC. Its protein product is CASSPELNHNEQFF.

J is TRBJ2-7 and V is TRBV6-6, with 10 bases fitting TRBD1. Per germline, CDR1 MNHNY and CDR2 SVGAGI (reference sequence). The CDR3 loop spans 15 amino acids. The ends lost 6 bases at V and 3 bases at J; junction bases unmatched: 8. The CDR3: CASSTSGTGDYEQYF. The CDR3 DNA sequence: TGTGCCAGCAGCACTTCCGGGACAGGGGACTACGAGCAGTACTTC.

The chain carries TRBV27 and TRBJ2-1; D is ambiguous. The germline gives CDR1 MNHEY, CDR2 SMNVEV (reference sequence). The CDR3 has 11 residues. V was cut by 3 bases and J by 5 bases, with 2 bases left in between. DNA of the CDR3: TGTGCCAGCAGTTTCGACAATGAGCAGTTCTTC. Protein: CASSFDNEQFF.

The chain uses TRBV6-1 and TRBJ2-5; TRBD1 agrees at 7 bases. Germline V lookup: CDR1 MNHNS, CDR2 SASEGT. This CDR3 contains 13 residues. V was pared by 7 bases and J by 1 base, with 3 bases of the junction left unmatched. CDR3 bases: TGTGCCAGCAAGCACAGGGGCCAAGAGACCCAGTACTTC. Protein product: CASKHRGQETQYF.

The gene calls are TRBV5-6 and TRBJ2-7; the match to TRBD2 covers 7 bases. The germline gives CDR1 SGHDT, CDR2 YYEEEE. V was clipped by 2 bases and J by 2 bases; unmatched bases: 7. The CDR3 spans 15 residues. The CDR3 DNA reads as TGTGCCAGCAGCTTCCCGCTAGCGGACCCCTACGAGCAGTACTTC. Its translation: CASSFPLADPYEQYF.

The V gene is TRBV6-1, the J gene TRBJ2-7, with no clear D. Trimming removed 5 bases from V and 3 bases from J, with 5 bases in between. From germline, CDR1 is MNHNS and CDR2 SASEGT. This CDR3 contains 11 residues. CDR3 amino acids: CASSNYYEQYF. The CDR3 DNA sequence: TGTGCCAGCAGTAATTACTACGAGCAGTACTTC.

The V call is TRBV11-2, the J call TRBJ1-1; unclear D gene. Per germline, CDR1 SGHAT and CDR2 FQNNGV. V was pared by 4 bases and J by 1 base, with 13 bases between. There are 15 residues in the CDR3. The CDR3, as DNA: TGTGCCAGCAGCTGGGAGGACGGCGAGAACACTGAAGCTTTCTTT. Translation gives CASSWEDGENTEAFF. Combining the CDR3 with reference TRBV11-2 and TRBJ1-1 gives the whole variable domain EAGVAQSPRYKIIEKRQSVAFWCNPISGHATLYWYQQILGQGPKLLIQFQNNGVVDDSQLPKDRFSAERLKGVDSTLKIQPAKLEDSAVYLCASSWEDGENTEAFFGQGTRLTVV.

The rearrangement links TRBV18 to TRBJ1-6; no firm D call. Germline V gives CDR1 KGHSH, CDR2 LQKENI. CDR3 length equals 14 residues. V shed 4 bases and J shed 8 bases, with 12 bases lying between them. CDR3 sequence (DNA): TGTGCCAGCTCACAAGAGAAGGGAGATTCACCCCTCCACTTT. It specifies CASSQEKGDSPLHF. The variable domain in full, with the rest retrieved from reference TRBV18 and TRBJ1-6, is NAGVMQNPRHLVRRRGQEARLRCSPMKGHSHVYWYRQLPEEGLKFMVYLQKENIIDESGMPKERFSAEFPKEGPSILRIQQVVRGDSAAYFCASSQEKGDSPLHFGNGTRLTVT.

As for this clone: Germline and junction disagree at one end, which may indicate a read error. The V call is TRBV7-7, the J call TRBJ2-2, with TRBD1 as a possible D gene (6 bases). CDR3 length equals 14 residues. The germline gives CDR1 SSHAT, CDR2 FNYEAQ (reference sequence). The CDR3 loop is CASSLGGQTGELFF. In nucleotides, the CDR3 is TGTGCTAGCAGCTTAGGCGGACAGACCGGGGAGCTGTTTTTT. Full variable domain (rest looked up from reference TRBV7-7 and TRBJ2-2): GAGVSQSPRYKVTKRGQDVTLRCDPISSHATLYWYQQALGQGPEFLTYFNYEAQPDKSGLPSDRFSAERPEGSISTLTIQRTEQRDSAMYRCASSLGGQTGELFFGEGSRLTVL.

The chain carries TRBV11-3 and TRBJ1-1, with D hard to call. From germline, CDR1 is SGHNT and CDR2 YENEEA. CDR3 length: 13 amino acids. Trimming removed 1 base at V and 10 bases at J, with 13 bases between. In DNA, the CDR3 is TGTGCCAGCAGCTTAGCTATGCGGTCAGGAGCTTTCTTT. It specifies CASSLAMRSGAFF.

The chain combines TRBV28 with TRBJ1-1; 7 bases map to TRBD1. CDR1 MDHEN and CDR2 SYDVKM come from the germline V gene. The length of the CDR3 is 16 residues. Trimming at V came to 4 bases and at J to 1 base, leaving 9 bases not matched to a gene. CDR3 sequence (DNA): TGTGCCAGCAGTTCCCGACAGGGCAAAGGGAACACTGAAGCTTTCTTT. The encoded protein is CASSSRQGKGNTEAFF.

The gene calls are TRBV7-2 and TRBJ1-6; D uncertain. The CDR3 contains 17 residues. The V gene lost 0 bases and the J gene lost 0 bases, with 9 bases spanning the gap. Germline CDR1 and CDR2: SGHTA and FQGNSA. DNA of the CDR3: TGTGCCAGCAGCTTAGCGTTACAGAGCTCCTATAATTCACCCCTCCACTTT. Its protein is CASSLALQSSYNSPLHF.

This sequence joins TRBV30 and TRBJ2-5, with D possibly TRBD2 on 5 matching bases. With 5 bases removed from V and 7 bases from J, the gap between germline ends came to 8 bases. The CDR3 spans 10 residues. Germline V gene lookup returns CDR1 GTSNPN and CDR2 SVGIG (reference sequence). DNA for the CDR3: TGTGCCTGGGGTGAGGGGACCCAGTACTTC. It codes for CAWGEGTQYF.

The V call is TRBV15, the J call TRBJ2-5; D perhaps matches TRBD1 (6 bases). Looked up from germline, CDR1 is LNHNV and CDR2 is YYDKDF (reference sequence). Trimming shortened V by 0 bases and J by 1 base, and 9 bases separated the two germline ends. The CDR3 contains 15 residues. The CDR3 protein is CATSRDRGSQETQYF. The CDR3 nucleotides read TGTGCCACCAGCAGAGATAGGGGGTCCCAAGAGACCCAGTACTTC.

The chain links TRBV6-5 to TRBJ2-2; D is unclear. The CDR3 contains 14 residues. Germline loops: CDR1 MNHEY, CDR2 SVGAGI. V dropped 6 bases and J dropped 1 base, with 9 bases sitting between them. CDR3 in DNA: TGTGCCAGCAGCCTCAGATTGAACACCGGGGAGCTGTTTTTT. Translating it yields CASSLRLNTGELFF.

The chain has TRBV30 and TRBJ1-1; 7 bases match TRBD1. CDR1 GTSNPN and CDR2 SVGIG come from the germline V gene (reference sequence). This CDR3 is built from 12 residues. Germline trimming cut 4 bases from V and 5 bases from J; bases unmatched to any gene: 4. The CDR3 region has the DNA TGTGCCTGGAATCCAGGGGGAACTGAAGCTTTCTTT. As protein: CAWNPGGTEAFF.

In DNA form, the CDR3 reads TGCAGCGTTACACCCCGGGCCTCACTCTACGAGCAGTACTTC. Translation: CSVTPRASLYEQYF. The chain couples TRBV29-1 to TRBJ2-7, with no clear D. The V end lost 5 bases, the J end lost 3 bases, and 17 bases lay between the germline ends. Germline V gives CDR1 SQVTM, CDR2 ANQGSEA. There are 14 residues in the CDR3.

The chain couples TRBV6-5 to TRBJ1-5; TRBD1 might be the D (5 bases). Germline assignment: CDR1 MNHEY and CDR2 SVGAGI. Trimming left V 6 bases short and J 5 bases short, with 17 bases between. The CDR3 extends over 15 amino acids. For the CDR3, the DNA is TGTGCCAGCAGCCCCGGGGGATCGGGTTATCAGCCCCAGCATTTT. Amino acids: CASSPGGSGYQPQHF.

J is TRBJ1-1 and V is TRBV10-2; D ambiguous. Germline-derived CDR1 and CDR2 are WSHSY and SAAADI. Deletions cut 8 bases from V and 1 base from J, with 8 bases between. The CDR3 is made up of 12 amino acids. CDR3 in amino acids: CASRSGNTEAFF. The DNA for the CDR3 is TGCGCCAGCCGATCGGGGAACACTGAAGCTTTCTTT.

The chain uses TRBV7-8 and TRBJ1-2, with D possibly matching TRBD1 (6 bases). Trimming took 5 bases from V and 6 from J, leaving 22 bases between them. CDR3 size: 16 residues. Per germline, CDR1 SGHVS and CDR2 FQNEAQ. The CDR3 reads CASSPHGGDPGDGYTF. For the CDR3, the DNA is TGTGCCAGCAGCCCGCACGGGGGGGACCCAGGGGATGGCTACACCTTC.

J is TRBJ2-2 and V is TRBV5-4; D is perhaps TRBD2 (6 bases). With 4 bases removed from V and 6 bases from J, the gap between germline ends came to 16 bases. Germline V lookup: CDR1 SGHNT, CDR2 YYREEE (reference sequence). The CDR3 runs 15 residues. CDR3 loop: CASSRSRLVAGELFF. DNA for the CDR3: TGTGCCAGCAGCCGTTCGAGACTAGTTGCCGGGGAGCTGTTTTTT.

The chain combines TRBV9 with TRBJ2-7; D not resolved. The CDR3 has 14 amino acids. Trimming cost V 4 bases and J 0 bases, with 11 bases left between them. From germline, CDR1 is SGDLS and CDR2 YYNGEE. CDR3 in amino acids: CASSLTPGSYEQYF. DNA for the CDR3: TGTGCCAGCAGCCTGACACCCGGCTCCTACGAGCAGTACTTC.